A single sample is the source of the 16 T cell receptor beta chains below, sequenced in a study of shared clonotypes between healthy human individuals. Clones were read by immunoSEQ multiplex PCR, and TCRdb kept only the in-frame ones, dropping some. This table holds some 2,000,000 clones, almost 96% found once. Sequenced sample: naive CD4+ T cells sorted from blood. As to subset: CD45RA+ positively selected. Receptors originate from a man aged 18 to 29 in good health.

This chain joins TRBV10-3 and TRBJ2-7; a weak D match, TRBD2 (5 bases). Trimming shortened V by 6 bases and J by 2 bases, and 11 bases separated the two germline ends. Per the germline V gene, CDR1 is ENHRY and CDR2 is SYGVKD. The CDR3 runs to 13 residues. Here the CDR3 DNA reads TGTGCCATCAGGGGCCCGGAGGCCTACGAGCAGTACTTC. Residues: CAIRGPEAYEQYF.

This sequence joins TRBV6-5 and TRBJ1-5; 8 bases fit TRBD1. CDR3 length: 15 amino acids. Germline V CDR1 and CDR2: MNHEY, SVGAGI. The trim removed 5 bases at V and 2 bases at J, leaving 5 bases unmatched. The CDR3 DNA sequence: TGTGCCAGCAGTCAAGACAGGGGTGGCAATCAGCCCCAGCATTTT. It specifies CASSQDRGGNQPQHF.

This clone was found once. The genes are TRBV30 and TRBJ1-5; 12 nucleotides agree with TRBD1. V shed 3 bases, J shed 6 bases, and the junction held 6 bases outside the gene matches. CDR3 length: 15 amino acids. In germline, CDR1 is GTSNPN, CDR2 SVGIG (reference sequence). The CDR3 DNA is TGTGCCTGGAGCGGGGACAGGGGGCCGGGTCAGCCCCAGCATTTT. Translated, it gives CAWSGDRGPGQPQHF.

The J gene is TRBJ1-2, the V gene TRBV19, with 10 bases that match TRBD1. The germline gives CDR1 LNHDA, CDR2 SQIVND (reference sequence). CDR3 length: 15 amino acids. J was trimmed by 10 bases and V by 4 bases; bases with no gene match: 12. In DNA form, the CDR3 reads TGTGCCAGTAGTACCATGGGACAGGGGACAAGGAACTACACCTTC. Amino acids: CASSTMGQGTRNYTF.

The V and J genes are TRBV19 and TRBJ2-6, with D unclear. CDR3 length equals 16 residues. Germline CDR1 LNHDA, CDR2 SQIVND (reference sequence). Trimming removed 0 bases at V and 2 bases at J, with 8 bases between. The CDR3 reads CASSIDRLTGANVLTF. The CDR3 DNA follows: TGTGCCAGTAGTATAGATAGGCTAACTGGGGCCAACGTCCTGACTTTC.

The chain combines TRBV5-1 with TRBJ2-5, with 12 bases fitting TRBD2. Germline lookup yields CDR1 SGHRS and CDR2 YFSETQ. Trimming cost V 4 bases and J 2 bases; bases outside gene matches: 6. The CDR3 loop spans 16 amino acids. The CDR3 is CASSATSGGTQETQYF. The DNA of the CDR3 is TGCGCCAGCAGCGCTACTAGCGGGGGGACTCAAGAGACCCAGTACTTC.

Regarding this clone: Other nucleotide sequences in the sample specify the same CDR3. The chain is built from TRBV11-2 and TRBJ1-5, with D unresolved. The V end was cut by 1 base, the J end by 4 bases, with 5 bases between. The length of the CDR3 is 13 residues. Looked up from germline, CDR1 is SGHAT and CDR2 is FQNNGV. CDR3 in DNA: TGTGCCAGCAGCTTAGCGGGGAATCAGCCCCAGCATTTT. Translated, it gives CASSLAGNQPQHF. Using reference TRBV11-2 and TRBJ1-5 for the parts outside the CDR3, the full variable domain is EAGVAQSPRYKIIEKRQSVAFWCNPISGHATLYWYQQILGQGPKLLIQFQNNGVVDDSQLPKDRFSAERLKGVDSTLKIQPAKLEDSAVYLCASSLAGNQPQHFGDGTRLSIL.

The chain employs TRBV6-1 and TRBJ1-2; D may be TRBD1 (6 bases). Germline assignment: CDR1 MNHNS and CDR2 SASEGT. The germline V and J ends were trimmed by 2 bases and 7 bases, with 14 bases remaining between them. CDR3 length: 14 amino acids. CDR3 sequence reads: CASSETRGFAGYTF. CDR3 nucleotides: TGTGCCAGCAGTGAAACCAGGGGTTTTGCTGGCTACACCTTC.

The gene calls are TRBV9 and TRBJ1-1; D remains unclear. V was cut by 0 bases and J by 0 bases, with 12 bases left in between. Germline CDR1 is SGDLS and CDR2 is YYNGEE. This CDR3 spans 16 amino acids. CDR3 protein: CASSVGHGVVNTEAFF. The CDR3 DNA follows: TGTGCCAGCAGCGTAGGTCACGGGGTCGTGAACACTGAAGCTTTCTTT. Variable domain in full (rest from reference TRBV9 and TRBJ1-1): DSGVTQTPKHLITATGQRVTLRCSPRSGDLSVYWYQQSLDQGLQFLIQYYNGEERAKGNILERFSAQQFPDLHSELNLSSLELGDSALYFCASSVGHGVVNTEAFFGQGTRLTVV.

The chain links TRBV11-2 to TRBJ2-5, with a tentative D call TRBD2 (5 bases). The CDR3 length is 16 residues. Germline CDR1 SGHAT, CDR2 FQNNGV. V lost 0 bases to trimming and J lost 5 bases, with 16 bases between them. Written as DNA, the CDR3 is TGTGCCAGCAGCTTAGAGAGGACGGGAAAGAGGGAGACCCAGTACTTC. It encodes CASSLERTGKRETQYF. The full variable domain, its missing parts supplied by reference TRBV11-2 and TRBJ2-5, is EAGVAQSPRYKIIEKRQSVAFWCNPISGHATLYWYQQILGQGPKLLIQFQNNGVVDDSQLPKDRFSAERLKGVDSTLKIQPAKLEDSAVYLCASSLERTGKRETQYFGPGTRLLVL.

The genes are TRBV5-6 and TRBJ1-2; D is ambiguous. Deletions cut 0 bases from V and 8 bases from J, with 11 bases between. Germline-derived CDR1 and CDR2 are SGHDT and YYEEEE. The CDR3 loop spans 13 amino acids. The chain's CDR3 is CASSLGREEGYTF. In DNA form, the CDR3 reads TGTGCCAGCAGCTTGGGGCGAGAAGAGGGCTACACCTTC.

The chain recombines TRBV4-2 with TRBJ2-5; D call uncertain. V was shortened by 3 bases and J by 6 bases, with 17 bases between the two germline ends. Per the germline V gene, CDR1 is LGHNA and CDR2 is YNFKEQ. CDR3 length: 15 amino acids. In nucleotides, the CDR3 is TGTGCCAGCAGCCAGACGCTAGGACCAATACAGACCCAGTACTTC. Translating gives CASSQTLGPIQTQYF.

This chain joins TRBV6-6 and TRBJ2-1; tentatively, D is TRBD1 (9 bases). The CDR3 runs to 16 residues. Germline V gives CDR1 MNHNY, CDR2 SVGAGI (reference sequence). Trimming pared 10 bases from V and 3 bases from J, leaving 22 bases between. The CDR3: CATISGGDRVYNEQFF. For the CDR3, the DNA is TGTGCCACCATTTCCGGGGGGGACAGGGTCTACAATGAGCAGTTCTTC.

This chain's CDR3 is CASSVVSSSTYNEQFF. The CDR3 nucleotides are TGTGCCAGCAGCGTAGTTTCTAGCTCAACCTACAATGAGCAGTTCTTC. This sequence joins TRBV9 and TRBJ2-1; possible D gene TRBD2, 5 bases. The CDR3 sequence is 16 residues long. Germline loops: CDR1 SGDLS, CDR2 YYNGEE. The V gene lost 0 bases and the J gene lost 2 bases, with 12 bases spanning the gap.

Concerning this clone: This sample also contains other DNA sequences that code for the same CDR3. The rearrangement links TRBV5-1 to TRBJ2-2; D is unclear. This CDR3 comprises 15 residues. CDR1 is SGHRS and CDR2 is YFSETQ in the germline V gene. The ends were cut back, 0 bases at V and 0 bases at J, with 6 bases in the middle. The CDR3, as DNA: TGCGCCAGCAGCTTGGGGTCCGCGAACACCGGGGAGCTGTTTTTT. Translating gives CASSLGSANTGELFF.

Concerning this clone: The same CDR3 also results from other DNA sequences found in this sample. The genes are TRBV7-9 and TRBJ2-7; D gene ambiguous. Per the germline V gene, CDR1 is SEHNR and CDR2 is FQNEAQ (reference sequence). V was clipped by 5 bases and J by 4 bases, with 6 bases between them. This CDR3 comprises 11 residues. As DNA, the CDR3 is TGTGCCAGCAGCCCAAATTACGAGCAGTACTTC. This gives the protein CASSPNYEQYF.